The 17 T cell receptor beta chains listed next were all sequenced from one sample in a study of T cell clonality in common variable immunodeficiency. Regarding the study as a whole: Common variable immunodeficiency TCR beta sequences reportedly had fewer deletions and N-nucleotide insertions.

The method was immunoSEQ multiplex PCR; TCRdb's version includes in-frame clones alone and lacks a portion of them. This sample has roughly 20,000 clones, each found more than once. The antigens of these receptors remain unknown. Material: peripheral blood mononuclear cells. The receptor set was obtained from a human donor with common variable immunodeficiency.

Of note for this clone: The read ends 3 residues early relative to the CDR3; the germline J gene fills the gap. The V gene is TRBV19, the J gene TRBJ2-4; TRBD1 might be the D (6 bases). V shed 6 bases and J shed 7 bases, with 13 bases lying between them. Germline V lookup: CDR1 LNHDA, CDR2 SQIVND (reference sequence). The CDR3 has 13 residues. The CDR3: CASSPDRKNIQYF. The covered CDR3 bases are TGTGCCAGTAGCCCTGACAGGAAGAACATT.

Points on this clone: The CDR3 goes on 3 residues after the read ends, and that part is filled in from the germline J gene. J is TRBJ2-7 and V is TRBV19; the match to TRBD1 covers 8 bases. Germline-derived CDR1 and CDR2 are LNHDA and SQIVND (reference sequence). Trimming removed 5 bases from V and 2 bases from J; junction bases left unmatched: 5. The CDR3 has 14 amino acids. The CDR3 DNA, read in part, is TGTGCCAGTAGTGCCTTGGACAGGGCCTACGAG. This gives the protein CASSALDRAYE. The full CDR3 sequence reads CASSALDRAYEQYF.

In this sample, this clone turned up a few times. The CDR3 extends 3 residues past the end of the read, so its final part is completed from the germline J gene. The chain recombines TRBV19 with TRBJ1-2, with D tentatively TRBD1 (6 bases). V was clipped by 6 bases and J by 2 bases, with 10 bases between them. The CDR3 contains 13 residues. The germline V gene encodes CDR1 LNHDA and CDR2 SQIVND (reference sequence). The sequenced CDR3 bases are TGTGCCAGTAGGGGGACAACCAACTATGGC. Encoded protein: CASRGTTNYG. From start to end, the CDR3 is CASRGTTNYGYTF.

Note on this clone: The read finishes 3 residues shy of the CDR3 end, and the germline J gene is used to complete it. This chain connects TRBV2 to TRBJ2-3, with 11 bases fitting TRBD2. This CDR3 comprises 14 residues. The V and J ends lost 5 bases and 4 bases, in that order; junction bases with no gene match: 2. The germline gives CDR1 SNHLY, CDR2 FYNNEI. CDR3 DNA (partial): TGTGCCAGCAGTTTAGCGGGAGGGCCAGATACG. This gives the protein CASSLAGGPDT. The full CDR3 protein is CASSLAGGPDTQYF.

The sample holds a few counts of this clone. The read terminates 3 residues before the CDR3 end, so the remaining end is supplied by the germline J gene. This chain connects TRBV19 to TRBJ2-7; D gene unclear. CDR1 and CDR2 from the germline V gene are LNHDA and SQIVND (reference sequence). The CDR3 runs 11 residues. V gave up 7 bases and J gave up 6 bases, with 10 bases separating them. The part of the CDR3 DNA that was read is TGTGCCAGTAATCTGGGCCCCGAG. Residues: CASNLGPE. The complete CDR3 protein is CASNLGPEQYF. The whole variable domain, filled in from reference TRBV19 and TRBJ2-7, reads DGGITQSPKYLFRKEGQNVTLSCEQNLNHDAMYWYRQDPGQGLRLIYYSQIVNDFQKGDIAEGYSVSREKKESFPLTVTSAQKNPTAFYLCASNLGPEQYFGPGTRLTVT.

This clone has only a few counts. The sequenced fragment ends 3 residues before the CDR3 boundary, so the rest is inferred from the germline J gene. V is TRBV7-2 and J is TRBJ2-3; TRBD1 agrees at 8 bases. This CDR3 spans 15 amino acids. J was trimmed by 2 bases and V by 5 bases; bases with no gene match: 6. Germline V lookup: CDR1 SGHTA, CDR2 FQGNSA. The CDR3 bases that were read are TGTGCCAGCAGCGCGCGGACAGGGCCCACAGATACG. This translates into CASSARTGPTDT. The whole CDR3 protein is CASSARTGPTDTQYF.

This clone came up a few times. The observed sequence ends 3 residues before the CDR3 terminus, with the missing tail filled in from the germline J gene. The chain carries TRBV2 and TRBJ2-3; 8 bases are a match to TRBD1. The V gene's germline CDR1 is SNHLY and CDR2 FYNNEI. CDR3 size: 15 residues. Trimming cost V 5 bases and J 1 base; bases outside gene matches: 5. The DNA read from the CDR3 is TGTGCCAGCAGTCTAAGGGACAGGCGCACAGATACG. Translated: CASSLRDRRTDT. The full CDR3 is CASSLRDRRTDTQYF.

This clone was counted only a few times. The read finishes 3 residues shy of the CDR3 end, and the germline J gene is used to complete it. The chain employs TRBV20-1 and TRBJ2-7, with TRBD1 matching 9 bases. Germline trimming cut 3 bases from V and 5 bases from J; bases unmatched to any gene: 8. The CDR3 contains 14 residues. CDR1 is DFQATT and CDR2 is SNEGSKA in the germline V gene (reference sequence). The CDR3 bases that were read are TGCAGTGCTAGTCCCGGGACAGGGTCCAACGAG. Protein: CSASPGTGSNE. The whole CDR3 region reads CSASPGTGSNEQYF.

On this clone itself: The read comes to an end 3 residues before the CDR3 does, leaving the germline J gene to fill in the end. The rearrangement joins TRBV19 to TRBJ1-2; 11 nucleotides match TRBD1. V was clipped by 3 bases and J by 4 bases; unmatched bases: 4. CDR1 is LNHDA, CDR2 SQIVND, per germline (reference sequence). The CDR3 is 15 residues long. CDR3 protein: CASSMPGQGGYGYTF. The sequenced part of the CDR3 DNA is TGTGCCAGTAGTATGCCGGGACAGGGGGGCTATGGC.

This clone was detected only a few times. The CDR3 goes on 3 residues after the read ends, and that part is filled in from the germline J gene. The genes are TRBV7-2 and TRBJ1-3, with no clear D. Germline V gene lookup returns CDR1 SGHTA and CDR2 FQGNSA. Trimming took 5 bases from V and 0 from J, leaving 8 bases between them. The CDR3 extends over 14 amino acids. CDR3 in amino acids: CASSLTNSGNTIYF. The DNA read from the CDR3 is TGTGCCAGCAGCCTCACAAACTCTGGAAACACC.

This clone showed up just a few times. The read comes to an end 3 residues before the CDR3 does, leaving the germline J gene to fill in the end. The chain carries TRBV7-2 and TRBJ1-6; D ambiguous. Germline V gene sequence: CDR1 SGHTA, CDR2 FQGNSA. With 2 bases removed from V and 9 bases from J, the gap between germline ends came to 5 bases. This CDR3 comprises 12 residues. CDR3 sequence: CASSLPLSPLHF. CDR3 DNA (partial): TGTGCCAGCAGCTTACCCCTTTCACCC.

About this clone itself: The read ends 3 residues before the CDR3 terminus; that terminus is restored from the germline J gene. The V gene is TRBV18, the J gene TRBJ2-6, with 9 nucleotides matching TRBD1. J gave up 0 bases and V 5 bases, and 5 bases lay outside the gene matches. CDR3 length: 17 residues. Germline CDR1 reads KGHSH; CDR2 reads LQKENI. CDR3 protein: CASSRGQGSSGANVLTF. CDR3 DNA, as far as it was read: TGTGCCAGCTCAAGGGGACAGGGAAGCTCTGGGGCCAACGTC.

A note on this clone: The read is 3 residues too short to cover the CDR3 end, so that end is filled in from the germline J gene. This chain uses TRBV7-2 with TRBJ2-4; D gene ambiguous. Germline assignment: CDR1 SGHTA and CDR2 FQGNSA. The V and J ends lost 4 bases and 0 bases respectively, with 7 bases between them. The CDR3 is made up of 14 amino acids. CDR3 DNA (partial): TGTGCCAGCAGCTCTCCCCCAGCCAAAAACATT. Translation: CASSSPPAKNI. The CDR3 as a whole reads CASSSPPAKNIQYF.

Regarding this clone: The read falls 3 residues short of the CDR3 end, and the missing part is taken from the germline J gene. The rearrangement uses TRBV7-2 and TRBJ1-2, with 9 bases identical to TRBD1. Germline V gene lookup returns CDR1 SGHTA and CDR2 FQGNSA. The CDR3 is made up of 15 amino acids. Trimming at V came to 1 base and at J to 0 bases, leaving 0 bases not matched to a gene. The CDR3 DNA, read in part, is TGTGCCAGCAGCTTAGGGGACAGGGCTAACTATGGC. Amino acids: CASSLGDRANYG. The complete CDR3 reads CASSLGDRANYGYTF.

To note about this clone: The CDR3 end lies 3 residues beyond the end of the read and is filled in from the germline J gene. The chain is built from TRBV7-9 and TRBJ2-7; the match to TRBD1 covers 12 bases. The CDR3 runs to 15 residues. The germline V gene encodes CDR1 SEHNR and CDR2 FQNEAQ (reference sequence). Trimming removed 6 bases from V and 4 bases from J; junction bases left unmatched: 7. The sequenced part of the CDR3 DNA is TGTGCCAGCAGTAAACGGGGACAGGGGGCTTACGAG. Its translation is CASSKRGQGAYE. The entire CDR3 sequence reads CASSKRGQGAYEQYF. The variable domain in full, with the rest retrieved from reference TRBV7-9 and TRBJ2-7, is DTGVSQNPRHKITKRGQNVTFRCDPISEHNRLYWYRQTLGQGPEFLTYFQNEAQLEKSRLLSDRFSAERPKGSFSTLEIQRTEQGDSAMYLCASSKRGQGAYEQYFGPGTRLTVT.

About this clone: Read data end 3 residues before the CDR3 end; the end is taken from the germline J gene. V usage is TRBV19 and J usage is TRBJ1-5; D is uncertain. CDR3 length equals 15 residues. V lost 6 bases and J 4 bases, leaving 16 bases between the germline ends. Germline CDR1 and CDR2: LNHDA and SQIVND (reference sequence). The CDR3 sequence: CASRAGFLGNQPQHF. CDR3 DNA, as far as it was read: TGTGCCAGTAGGGCGGGCTTTCTTGGGAATCAGCCC.

Remarks on this clone: The read comes to an end 3 residues before the CDR3 does, leaving the germline J gene to fill in the end. This chain links TRBV18 with TRBJ2-3; 7 bases agree with TRBD1. Germline loops: CDR1 KGHSH, CDR2 LQKENI. The CDR3 sequence is 12 residues long. The V and J ends lost 6 bases and 5 bases, in that order; junction bases with no gene match: 2. CDR3 amino acids: CASSYRGDTQYF. CDR3 DNA (partial): TGTGCCAGCTCTTACAGGGGAGATACG.